The 24 T cell receptor beta chains below come from one sample, sequenced in a study of blood T cells in healthy people across ages. Next came a second PCR, run for 7 to 11 cycles, which used a sample-barcoded 5' primer along with a J-beta primer mix. Each CDR3 protein is one row after TCRdb ran MiXCR on the 5' RACE reads. The profile shows some 1.6 million distinct CDR3 sequences, 34% of them singletons. The sequencing sample was made of blood. Receptors originate from a young woman in good health.

Ten or more counts support this clonotype. This rearrangement joins TRBV20-1 to TRBJ2-5; no reliable D call. Germline CDR1 and CDR2: DFQATT and SNEGSKA (reference sequence). Trimming stripped 3 bases from V and 11 bases from J, with 10 bases between. There are 10 residues in the CDR3. CDR3 nucleotides: TGCAGTGCTAGCTACGGGTTTCAGTACTTC. Its protein product is CSASYGFQYF.

V usage is TRBV4-1 and J usage is TRBJ1-1, with D unresolved. The length of the CDR3 is 14 residues. Germline CDR1 MGHRA, CDR2 YSYEKL. V lost 4 bases and J 4 bases, leaving 13 bases between the germline ends. The CDR3: CASSRERLTTEAFF. The CDR3 nucleotides read TGCGCCAGCAGCCGGGAAAGACTTACCACTGAAGCTTTCTTT.

This clonotype appeared a few times. The chain uses TRBV10-2 and TRBJ2-5; 10 bases match TRBD2. The DNA end lines up better with TRBJ2-7; the J call may be wrong. CDR3 length: 15 residues. Per germline, CDR1 WSHSY and CDR2 SAAADI. The CDR3 region is CASSEPAGGRYEQYF. In DNA, the CDR3 is TGCGCCAGCAGTGAGCCAGCGGGAGGGCGGTACGAGCAGTACTTC.

This clonotype turned up a few times. The rearrangement links TRBV4-1 to TRBJ2-5; tentatively, D is TRBD1 (6 bases). V was shortened by 0 bases and J by 2 bases, with 13 bases between the two germline ends. Germline V gene data show CDR1 as MGHRA and CDR2 as YSYEKL. This CDR3 comprises 16 residues. The CDR3 sequence is CASSQDPGTLQETQYF. CDR3 DNA sequence: TGCGCCAGCAGCCAAGATCCAGGGACACTTCAAGAGACCCAGTACTTC.

Comment on this clonotype: Possible read error: a much larger clone is one base away. The rearrangement links TRBV12-3 or TRBV12-4 to TRBJ2-3; no clear D. This CDR3 is built from 15 residues. The CDR3 spells CASSLEMGITDMQYF. The CDR3 DNA reads as TGTGCCAGCAGTCTGGAAATGGGGATCACAGATATGCAGTATTTT.

The chain has TRBV27 and TRBJ2-7; D is undetermined. The CDR3 has 15 residues. In germline, CDR1 is MNHEY, CDR2 SMNVEV (reference sequence). V was clipped by 5 bases and J by 5 bases, with 19 bases between them. In DNA form, the CDR3 reads TGTGCCAGCAGTGTATACGGCCAGAGTATGAACGAGCAGTACTTC. Protein product: CASSVYGQSMNEQYF.

The table lists this clonotype with a few counts. The rearrangement links TRBV14 to TRBJ2-3; perhaps TRBD2 as D (6 bases). CDR3 length: 13 amino acids. V was pared by 0 bases and J by 9 bases, with 10 bases between. Germline V gives CDR1 SGHDN, CDR2 FVKESK. CDR3 bases: TGTGCCAGCAGCCAAGAGGACTACCTGACGCAGTATTTT. Its protein product is CASSQEDYLTQYF. The full variable domain, in which reference TRBV14 and TRBJ2-3 provide the parts outside the CDR3, is EAGVTQFPSHSVIEKGQTVTLRCDPISGHDNLYWYRRVMGKEIKFLLHFVKESKQDESGMPNNRFLAERTGGTYSTLKVQPAELEDSGVYFCASSQEDYLTQYFGPGTRLTVL.

This chain links TRBV5-1 with TRBJ2-5; D uncertain. Between the trimmed V and J ends, which lost 4 bases and 5 bases, there was a span of 12 bases. This CDR3 has 13 amino acids. Germline V gene data show CDR1 as SGHRS and CDR2 as YFSETQ. In DNA form, the CDR3 reads TGCGCCAGCAGCCGGCTGGTTCTGGAGACCCAGTACTTC. Amino acids: CASSRLVLETQYF.

The chain couples TRBV28 to TRBJ1-5, with 7 bases identical to TRBD1. The CDR3 is 15 amino acids. In germline, CDR1 is MDHEN, CDR2 SYDVKM. The V and J ends lost 5 bases and 4 bases, in that order; junction bases with no gene match: 8. The CDR3 sequence: CASSPTQGRNQPQHF. CDR3 nucleotide sequence: TGTGCCAGCAGTCCAACACAGGGGAGGAATCAGCCCCAGCATTTT.

The chain has TRBV20-1 and TRBJ2-5; D call uncertain. The germline gives CDR1 DFQATT, CDR2 SNEGSKA (reference sequence). Between the trimmed V and J ends, which lost 5 bases and 3 bases, there was a span of 16 bases. The CDR3 extends over 14 amino acids. The CDR3 DNA is TGCAGTGCTTGGATGGCGGCCAATAAAGAGACCCAGTACTTC. This codes for CSAWMAANKETQYF.

The J gene is TRBJ1-2, the V gene TRBV2; TRBD1 matches 10 bases. Trimming took 4 bases from V and 1 from J; bases not matched to a gene: 3. CDR1 SNHLY and CDR2 FYNNEI come from the germline V gene. This CDR3 region has 15 residues. The CDR3 DNA is TGTGCCAGCAGTGGAGGGACAGGGGTTAACTATGGCTACACCTTC. This translates into CASSGGTGVNYGYTF.

This clonotype showed up just a few times. The genes are TRBV5-1 and TRBJ2-7; D might be TRBD2 (6 bases). The CDR3 is 13 amino acids. Germline V CDR1 and CDR2: SGHRS, YFSETQ. V was clipped by 1 base and J by 5 bases, with 10 bases between them. This chain's CDR3 is CASSLQGGHEQYF. The DNA for the CDR3 is TGCGCCAGCAGCTTGCAGGGAGGACACGAGCAGTACTTC.

As concerns this clonotype: This sequence may be a read error, since a much larger clone differs from it by one base. The V gene is TRBV20-1, the J gene TRBJ2-1, with 10 bases matching TRBD2. CDR1 and CDR2 (germline): DFQATT, SNEGSKA (reference sequence). This CDR3 contains 15 residues. This CDR3 is CRASPTSGDYNEQFF. The CDR3, as DNA: TGCAGGGCTAGTCCTACTAGCGGGGACTACAATGAGCAGTTCTTC.

This clonotype was seen more than once but under ten times. The chain couples TRBV2 to TRBJ1-4, with a weak D call TRBD1 (5 bases). Germline loops: CDR1 SNHLY, CDR2 FYNNEI. The length of the CDR3 is 15 residues. The ends were cut back, 6 bases at V and 8 bases at J, with 19 bases in the middle. CDR3: CASRSFGAPREKLFF. CDR3 bases: TGTGCCAGCAGGTCATTTGGGGCCCCTCGAGAAAAACTGTTTTTT.

The chain uses TRBV6-1 and TRBJ1-5; D remains ambiguous. This CDR3 contains 16 residues. The germline V gene has CDR1 MNHNS and CDR2 SASEGT. Trimming removed 4 bases from V and 0 bases from J, with 13 bases in between. The CDR3 region has the DNA TGTGCCAGCAGTGTTGGGCTAACTTCTAGCAATCAGCCCCAGCATTTT. Amino acid sequence: CASSVGLTSSNQPQHF.

The chain employs TRBV7-2 and TRBJ1-2, with 8 nucleotides matching TRBD1. Germline assignment: CDR1 SGHTA and CDR2 FQGNSA. This CDR3 has 15 residues. J lost 8 bases, V lost 5 bases, and 13 bases had no gene match. Written as DNA, the CDR3 is TGTGCCAGCAGCCACCAGGTAGACAGGGGAGCAGGCTACACCTTC. Amino acid sequence: CASSHQVDRGAGYTF.

This clonotype has just a few counts. The chain combines TRBV15 with TRBJ2-2; 7 bases align to TRBD2. The trim removed 5 bases at V and 6 bases at J, leaving 12 bases unmatched. The CDR3 is 16 residues long. CDR1 LNHNV and CDR2 YYDKDF come from the germline V gene (reference sequence). The CDR3 protein is CATSGVPGLQAGELFF. The CDR3 bases are TGTGCCACCAGCGGAGTTCCGGGACTACAGGCCGGGGAGCTGTTTTTT.

This clonotype was picked up a small number of times. In DNA form, the CDR3 reads TGTGCCACCACCGACAGCTCTGGGGCCAACGTCCTGACTTTC. This gives the protein CATTDSSGANVLTF. The V call is TRBV7-9, the J call TRBJ2-6; weak D call: TRBD1 (5 bases). CDR3 length equals 14 residues. Trimming took 10 bases from V and 0 from J, leaving 10 bases between them. CDR1 and CDR2 (germline): SEHNR, FQNEAQ (reference sequence). Combining the CDR3 with reference TRBV7-9 and TRBJ2-6 gives the whole variable domain DTGVSQNPRHKITKRGQNVTFRCDPISEHNRLYWYRQTLGQGPEFLTYFQNEAQLEKSRLLSDRFSAERPKGSFSTLEIQRTEQGDSAMYLCATTDSSGANVLTFGAGSRLTVL.

About this clonotype itself: Given a much more abundant clone one base away, this may be a read error. J is TRBJ1-2 and V is TRBV9; a weak D match, TRBD1 (5 bases). There are 13 residues in the CDR3. CDR1 and CDR2 from the germline V gene are SGDLS and YYNGEE. The CDR3 sequence: CVSSPGNGFGYTF. The CDR3 nucleotides read TGTGTCAGCAGCCCAGGGAACGGGTTTGGCTACACCTTC.

The V and J genes are TRBV27 and TRBJ1-2; 7 bases line up with TRBD1. The CDR3 has 14 residues. The J segment lost 4 bases and the V segment lost 3 bases, leaving 5 bases of the junction unmatched. Looked up from germline, CDR1 is MNHEY and CDR2 is SMNVEV (reference sequence). The CDR3 is CASSFRGGAYGYTF. The CDR3 DNA is TGTGCCAGCAGTTTCAGAGGGGGCGCCTATGGCTACACCTTC.

V and J are TRBV29-1 and TRBJ2-3; 8 bases agree with TRBD1. V dropped 1 base and J dropped 4; count of bases not matched to a gene: 10. Germline CDR1 and CDR2: SQVTM and ANQGSEA. The CDR3 length is 16 residues. CDR3 sequence reads: CSVEGPTGGLADTQYF. CDR3 nucleotide sequence: TGCAGCGTTGAAGGCCCTACAGGGGGTCTGGCAGATACGCAGTATTTT.

The chain carries TRBV20-1 and TRBJ2-5; 12 bases match TRBD1. V lost 1 base to trimming and J lost 4 bases; unmatched junction nucleotides: 4. The length of the CDR3 is 15 residues. Germline V gene lookup returns CDR1 DFQATT and CDR2 SNEGSKA (reference sequence). The CDR3 DNA follows: TGCAGTGCTAGAGTGGGACAGGGGGCTTTAGAGACCCAGTACTTC. Translating gives CSARVGQGALETQYF.

The rearrangement uses TRBV28 and TRBJ1-4; 10 positions agree with TRBD1. With V trimmed by 5 bases and J by 10 bases, 1 base remained unmatched. This CDR3 is 12 amino acids long. Germline CDR1 reads MDHEN; CDR2 reads SYDVKM. CDR3 in amino acids: CASSGDRGKLFF. CDR3 DNA: TGTGCCAGCAGTGGGGACAGGGGAAAACTGTTTTTT.

This clonotype has a handful of counts. This rearrangement joins TRBV20-1 to TRBJ2-7, with TRBD1 matching over 9 bases. The CDR3 has 13 residues. V shed 6 bases, J shed 4 bases, and the junction held 7 bases outside the gene matches. Germline V CDR1 and CDR2: DFQATT, SNEGSKA (reference sequence). CDR3 DNA: TGCAGTGCCGAACCGGGACAGGGATACGAGCAGTACTTC. Its protein product is CSAEPGQGYEQYF.